The 8 T cell receptor beta chains in this list originate from one sample, sequenced in a study of shared clonotypes between healthy human individuals. Method: immunoSEQ multiplex PCR; TCRdb's copy keeps in-frame clones and lacks some. This sample has 2 million to 2.5 million clones; 85% to 95% occur once, and the top ten carry 0.3% to 0.45%. Sequencing was done on a sample of naive CD4+ T cells from PBMCs. Subset here: CD45RA+ positively selected. The receptors were gathered from a man between 18 and 29 years old in good health. Some clones in this sample may be carry-over from other donors' samples.

The rearrangement links TRBV30 to TRBJ2-3; D perhaps matches TRBD2 (6 bases). Germline values: CDR1 GTSNPN, CDR2 SVGIG (reference sequence). The CDR3 loop spans 14 amino acids. The V end was cut by 2 bases, the J end by 0 bases, with 9 bases between. CDR3 bases: TGTGCCTGGAGTCGGGACTTTAGCACAGATACGCAGTATTTT. The encoded protein is CAWSRDFSTDTQYF.

This rearrangement joins TRBV7-9 to TRBJ1-3; D gene uncertain. Germline assignment: CDR1 SEHNR and CDR2 FQNEAQ (reference sequence). V was pared by 3 bases and J by 7 bases, with 4 bases between. The CDR3 sequence is 11 residues long. CDR3 coding DNA: TGTGCCAGCAGCTTCGTGAACACCATATATTTT. Protein product: CASSFVNTIYF.

The gene calls are TRBV4-1 and TRBJ2-3; TRBD2 matches 10 bases. Germline V gene data show CDR1 as MGHRA and CDR2 as YSYEKL. The CDR3 has 17 residues. V was clipped by 0 bases and J by 4 bases; unmatched bases: 7. For the CDR3, the DNA is TGCGCCAGCAGCCAAGATCGGGCTAGCGGGAGTTCAGATACGCAGTATTTT. Its protein product is CASSQDRASGSSDTQYF.

The gene calls are TRBV11-2 and TRBJ2-5; D is ambiguous. The V end was cut by 3 bases, the J end by 2 bases, with 7 bases between. The CDR3 totals 13 residues. CDR1 is SGHAT, CDR2 FQNNGV, per germline. The DNA for the CDR3 is TGTGCCAGCAGCTTTGCGGAGCAAGAGACCCAGTACTTC. This sequence encodes CASSFAEQETQYF.

J is TRBJ2-7 and V is TRBV5-8; 11 bases line up with TRBD2. Trimming took 0 bases from V and 1 from J; bases not matched to a gene: 3. Germline CDR1 and CDR2: SGHTS and YDEGEE. CDR3 length: 16 amino acids. The CDR3 reads CASSLGGTSGSYEQYF. CDR3 coding DNA: TGTGCCAGCAGCTTGGGGGGGACTAGCGGTTCCTACGAGCAGTACTTC.

The chain links TRBV21-1 to TRBJ1-4; TRBD1 is the table's D call and was not checked against the DNA. TRBV21-1 is reported as a pseudogene. The CDR3 spans 18 residues. DNA of the CDR3: TGTGCCAGCAGCAAGAATGGGCAGCCAGCATTTATTAATGAAAAACTGTTTTTT. Translation: CASSKNGQPAFINEKLFF.

This chain joins TRBV28 and TRBJ2-1; TRBD1 aligns across 9 bases. The CDR3 runs to 16 residues. Germline CDR1 MDHEN, CDR2 SYDVKM. Germline trimming cut 5 bases from V and 0 bases from J; bases unmatched to any gene: 5. The chain's CDR3 is CASSTDRGRSYNEQFF. CDR3 coding DNA: TGTGCCAGCAGTACGGACAGGGGCCGCTCCTACAATGAGCAGTTCTTC.

The V and J genes are TRBV7-9 and TRBJ1-1; no definite D call. Trimming took 3 bases from V and 4 from J, leaving 12 bases between them. Germline CDR1 is SEHNR and CDR2 is FQNEAQ (reference sequence). The CDR3 totals 14 residues. CDR3 loop: CASSLLSLGTEAFF. CDR3 DNA sequence: TGTGCCAGCAGCTTGCTCTCTTTGGGCACTGAAGCTTTCTTT.